This TCR beta chain was observed in a study of tumor-infiltrating lymphocytes in primary liver carcinoma. Whole-study findings and limits: The top-250-clone fraction was significantly higher in tumors than in blood (p = 0.039).

To note about this clonotype: Its antigen is not identified.

Starting from approximately 500 ng of total RNA, TCR beta cDNA was produced with a primer in the constant region. Slightly modified ARM-PCR served as the procedure for the TCR beta libraries. These libraries came from three rounds of nested multiplex PCR. In the first two PCR rounds, TRBV1-TRBV30 forward primers were paired with a C-beta reverse primer, and each round lasted roughly 10 cycles. TCRdb re-analysed the multiplex PCR reads in MiXCR, keeping a single row per CDR3 protein. In the table there are roughly 120,000 distinct CDR3 sequences, around 65% of which are singletons. V lost 8 bases and J 1 base, leaving 20 bases between the germline ends. There are 16 residues in the CDR3. Germline V lookup: CDR1 SQVTM, CDR2 ANQGSEA. RNA and DNA were co-extracted from approximately 20-30 mg of unsorted bulk tissue.

The TCR was taken from a woman aged 55-70 years with primary liver carcinoma and hepatitis B virus infection. The specimen sequenced was tumor-adjacent normal liver tissue. The rearrangement uses TRBV29-1 and TRBJ2-2; no definite D call. The CDR3 sequence is CSINLVEHKNTGELFF. In DNA, the CDR3 is TGCAGCATTAATTTGGTGGAGCACAAGAACACCGGGGAGCTGTTTTTT.